Listed below are T cell receptor beta chains from one sample, sequenced in a study of cytomegalovirus exposure and HLA in healthy donors. Method: immunoSEQ multiplex PCR; TCRdb's copy keeps in-frame clones and lacks some. The sample has 100,000 to 150,000 clones, 83% seen once. Sequencing was carried out using PBMCs. The receptors were sampled from a woman between 35 and 50 years old in good health and CMV-seropositive. The CDR3 runs from the conserved cysteine through the conserved F or W. Each record gives: clone size, D gene, CDR3 length, V gene, J gene, CDR3 protein, CDR3 DNA. A D gene is named only where the DNA matches it firmly. Only part of the rows carry a size: once, few, many, or a class if the clone is expanded.

size: -; D: TRBD2; length: 19; V: TRBV10-3; J: TRBJ2-1; CDR3: CAISGSGTSGRNIYNEQFF; DNA: TGTGCCATCAGTGGATCGGGGACTAGCGGGCGAAACATCTACAATGAGCAGTTCTTC
size: -; D: TRBD2; length: 18; V: TRBV5-4; J: TRBJ2-1; CDR3: CASSGSGTSGINYNEQFF; DNA: TGTGCCAGCAGCGGATCGGGGACTAGCGGGATAAACTACAATGAGCAGTTCTTC
size: -; D: TRBD2; length: 16; V: TRBV27; J: TRBJ2-7; CDR3: CASRHPRGSGSWEQYF; DNA: TGTGCCAGCAGGCACCCCCGTGGTAGCGGGAGTTGGGAGCAGTACTTC
size: -; D: TRBD2; length: 13; V: TRBV18; J: TRBJ2-7; CDR3: CASSPPGGDEQYF; DNA: TGTGCCAGCTCACCCCCGGGAGGGGACGAGCAGTACTTC
size: -; D: -; length: 15; V: TRBV14; J: TRBJ1-1; CDR3: CASSQDSGLGTEAFF; DNA: TGTGCCAGCAGCCAAGATTCAGGGTTGGGCACTGAAGCTTTCTTT
size: -; D: -; length: 13; V: TRBV6-6; J: TRBJ2-2; CDR3: CASSFRATGELFF; DNA: TGTGCCAGCAGTTTTAGAGCCACCGGGGAGCTGTTTTTT
size: -; D: TRBD2; length: 18; V: TRBV11-3; J: TRBJ2-3; CDR3: CASSPSAGLAISTDTQYF; DNA: TGTGCCAGCAGCCCGAGCGCGGGACTAGCGATTAGCACAGATACGCAGTATTTT
size: -; D: -; length: 19; V: TRBV9; J: TRBJ2-6; CDR3: CASSTTTSGSGTGANVLTF; DNA: TGTGCCAGCAGCACCACGACCTCAGGGTCGGGTACTGGGGCCAACGTCCTGACTTTC
size: -; D: TRBD1; length: 17; V: TRBV19; J: TRBJ1-6; CDR3: CASSRGPQGYSSSPLHF; DNA: TGTGCCAGTAGTAGAGGACCACAGGGGTACTCATCATCACCCCTCCACTTT
size: -; D: -; length: 15; V: TRBV18; J: TRBJ1-1; CDR3: CASTMLTSGTTEAFF; DNA: TGTGCCAGCACAATGCTTACGTCGGGTACCACTGAAGCTTTCTTT
size: -; D: TRBD2; length: 18; V: TRBV9; J: TRBJ2-3; CDR3: CASSVGGLAGGVADTQYF; DNA: TGTGCCAGCAGCGTAGGAGGACTAGCGGGAGGAGTGGCAGATACGCAGTATTTT
size: -; D: TRBD2; length: 15; V: TRBV7-9; J: TRBJ2-7; CDR3: CASSLRAGGWYEQYF; DNA: TGTGCCAGCAGCTTACGGGCGGGAGGGTGGTACGAGCAGTACTTC
size: -; D: -; length: 14; V: TRBV9; J: TRBJ1-1; CDR3: CASGTGTVNTEAFF; DNA: TGTGCCAGCGGGACCGGGACTGTGAACACTGAAGCTTTCTTT
size: -; D: TRBD1; length: 15; V: TRBV6-5; J: TRBJ1-6; CDR3: CASSPGTGGVSPLHF; DNA: TGTGCCAGCAGTCCCGGGACAGGGGGCGTTTCACCCCTCCACTTT
size: few; D: -; length: 15; V: TRBV27; J: TRBJ1-1; CDR3: CASSRQVTRNTEAFF; DNA: TGTGCCAGCAGCCGTCAGGTGACGAGGAACACTGAAGCTTTCTTT
size: -; D: -; length: 14; V: TRBV21-1; J: TRBJ2-7; CDR3: CASPTPAERYEQYF; DNA: TGTGCCAGCCCCACCCCAGCGGAGCGTTACGAGCAGTACTTC
size: -; D: TRBD1; length: 15; V: TRBV28; J: TRBJ1-4; CDR3: CASSSPTGGNEKLFF; DNA: TGTGCCAGCAGTTCCCCGACAGGGGGAAATGAAAAACTGTTTTTT
size: -; D: TRBD1; length: 14; V: TRBV14; J: TRBJ1-2; CDR3: CASSPRQGAGGYTF; DNA: TGTGCCAGCAGCCCGCGACAGGGGGCTGGAGGCTACACCTTC